A selection of T cell receptor beta chains follows, all from one sample in a study of T cell responses to AZD1222 COVID-19 vaccine. TCRdb's copy holds only in-frame clones and misses some; the assay was immunoSEQ multiplex PCR. The data hold about 150,000 clones, with more than 85% observed a single time. The specimen was peripheral blood, collected 28 days after the second AZD1222 dose. The source of these receptors is an adult who received the AZD1222 COVID-19 vaccine. Each CDR3 is given with its conserved first and last residue. D genes are given only for firm matches. Clone size, where shown, is once, few, many, or a class for clones that have expanded.

-	TRBV5-1	TRBJ1-1	-	CASSQRPQGMYTEAFF	TGCGCCAGCAGCCAACGCCCACAGGGTATGTACACTGAAGCTTTCTTT
-	TRBV29-1	TRBJ1-3	once	CSVAGALGTIYF	TGCAGCGTTGCGGGGGCATTGGGCACCATATATTTT
TRBD2	TRBV3-1/TRBV3-2	TRBJ2-2	once	CASSQVSLAGGSGELFF	TGTGCCAGCAGCCAAGTATCACTAGCGGGAGGCTCCGGGGAGCTGTTTTTT
-	TRBV29-1	TRBJ1-1	-	CSVEGLGRPNTEAFF	TGCAGCGTTGAAGGATTGGGCAGGCCAAACACTGAAGCTTTCTTT
-	TRBV20-1	TRBJ2-3	-	CSASSAGTDTQYF	TGCAGTGCTAGTTCGGCGGGGACAGATACGCAGTATTTT
TRBD1	TRBV13	TRBJ2-7	-	CASSLDRGPKEQYF	TGTGCCAGCAGCTTGGACAGGGGGCCTAAAGAGCAGTACTTC
-	TRBV3-1/TRBV3-2	TRBJ1-2	few	CASSQVVGGAGGYTF	TGTGCCAGCAGCCAAGTCGTCGGGGGCGCAGGGGGCTACACCTTC
-	TRBV27	TRBJ2-2	-	CASSLSTYTGELFF	TGTGCCAGCAGTTTATCGACGTACACCGGGGAGCTGTTTTTT
-	TRBV6-5	TRBJ2-1	-	CASSNPHSGVRLF	TGTGCCAGCAGCAACCCGCATTCAGGGGTACGGCTCTTC
-	TRBV7-3	TRBJ1-1	few	CASSRVAGADTEAFF	TGTGCCAGCAGCCGCGTGGCGGGGGCAGACACTGAAGCTTTCTTT
-	TRBV6-6	TRBJ2-1	-	CASSYLAGTPNEQFF	TGTGCCAGCAGTTACCTGGCGGGTACTCCCAATGAGCAGTTCTTC
TRBD2	TRBV11-3	TRBJ2-2	once	CASSLAGGATGELFF	TGTGCCAGCAGCTTAGCGGGAGGGGCCACCGGGGAGCTGTTTTTT
TRBD2	TRBV5-4	TRBJ2-2	-	CASSSSGGIGELFF	TGTGCCAGCAGCTCCAGCGGGGGCATCGGGGAGCTGTTTTTT
TRBD1	TRBV5-1	TRBJ2-7	-	CASSLGYRDSRTPTYEQYF	TGCGCCAGCAGCTTGGGATATAGGGACAGTCGAACCCCTACCTACGAGCAGTACTTC
TRBD1	TRBV5-5	TRBJ1-5	once	CASSLTGARGNQPQHF	TGTGCCAGCAGCCTTACAGGGGCTCGAGGCAATCAGCCCCAGCATTTT
-	TRBV5-1	TRBJ1-1	-	CASSRDSYTEAFF	TGCGCCAGCAGCCGAGACAGCTACACTGAAGCTTTCTTT
TRBD1	TRBV29-1	TRBJ2-1	-	CSGGQSSYNEQFF	TGCAGCGGGGGACAGAGCTCCTACAATGAGCAGTTCTTC
TRBD1	TRBV5-1	TRBJ1-1	-	CASSLEGQGAAEAFF	TGCGCCAGCAGCTTGGAAGGACAGGGGGCCGCTGAAGCTTTCTTT
-	TRBV29-1	TRBJ1-1	-	CSVQHTEAFF	TGCAGCGTCCAACACACTGAAGCTTTCTTT
TRBD1	TRBV7-9	TRBJ1-5	-	CASSAQGEQPQHF	TGTGCCAGCAGCGCCCAGGGGGAACAGCCCCAGCATTTT
-	TRBV5-6	TRBJ1-1	-	CASSLVNTEAFF	TGTGCCAGCAGCTTAGTTAACACTGAAGCTTTCTTT
-	TRBV19	TRBJ1-3	-	CASSTPSFPGNTIYF	TGTGCCAGTAGTACCCCAAGCTTTCCTGGAAACACCATATATTTT
-	TRBV18	TRBJ2-7	-	CASSREEGVYEQYF	TGTGCCAGCTCACGCGAGGAAGGGGTATACGAGCAGTACTTC
-	TRBV24-1	TRBJ2-1	-	CATSDGAGFYNEQFF	TGTGCCACCAGTGATGGGGCAGGGTTTTACAATGAGCAGTTCTTC
-	TRBV6-1	TRBJ2-7	-	CASSERPYEQYF	TGTGCCAGCAGTGAAAGGCCCTACGAGCAGTACTTC
-	TRBV11-2	TRBJ1-1	-	CASSSLESEAFF	TGTGCCAGCAGCTCCCTTGAGTCTGAAGCTTTCTTT
TRBD1	TRBV7-9	TRBJ1-2	-	CASSLEGAPPHYGYTF	TGTGCCAGCAGCTTGGAGGGGGCGCCACCCCACTATGGCTACACCTTC
-	TRBV20-1	TRBJ2-7	-	CSAREAYEQYF	TGCAGTGCTAGGGAAGCCTACGAGCAGTACTTC
TRBD2	TRBV28	TRBJ2-7	-	CATIETSGTREQYF	TGTGCCACCATCGAGACTAGCGGGACCCGTGAGCAGTACTTC
-	TRBV6-5	TRBJ1-2	once	CASSYSVGPNYGYTF	TGTGCCAGCAGTTACTCGGTGGGGCCTAACTATGGCTACACCTTC
-	TRBV30	TRBJ2-7	-	CAWRRAGPYEQYF	TGTGCCTGGAGGCGAGCGGGCCCCTACGAGCAGTACTTC
-	TRBV19	TRBJ1-1	once	CASSYWAEAFF	TGTGCCAGTAGTTATTGGGCTGAAGCTTTCTTT
-	TRBV19	TRBJ1-5	few	CACRQSNQPQHF	TGTGCCTGCAGACAAAGTAATCAGCCCCAGCATTTT
-	TRBV28	TRBJ1-6	-	CASSPLDPTFYNSPLHF	TGTGCCAGCAGTCCCTTGGACCCGACATTTTATAATTCACCCCTCCACTTT
TRBD1	TRBV7-9	TRBJ1-2	-	CASSPQGTEVYGYTF	TGTGCCAGCAGCCCCCAGGGGACAGAAGTCTATGGCTACACCTTC
-	TRBV27	TRBJ1-5	few	CASSFSNQPQHF	TGTGCCAGCAGTTTTAGCAATCAGCCCCAGCATTTT
-	TRBV30	TRBJ1-1	-	CAWSEGNTEAFF	TGTGCCTGGAGCGAGGGGAACACTGAAGCTTTCTTT
-	TRBV7-9	TRBJ1-2	-	CASSLDFGLGYGYTF	TGTGCCAGCAGCTTAGATTTTGGACTAGGCTATGGCTACACCTTC
TRBD2	TRBV7-8	TRBJ2-7	-	CASSLKENSGRATYEQYF	TGTGCCAGCAGCTTAAAAGAAAACAGCGGGAGGGCCACGTACGAGCAGTACTTC
-	TRBV7-2	TRBJ1-6	-	CASSFLNPPDSPLHF	TGTGCCAGCAGCTTCCTCAACCCCCCGGATTCACCCCTCCACTTT
-	TRBV12-3/TRBV12-4	TRBJ1-3	-	CASSFDRGNTIYF	TGTGCCAGCAGTTTCGACAGGGGAAACACCATATATTTT
-	TRBV27	TRBJ2-7	-	CASSLSDSNTIYEQYF	TGTGCCAGCAGTTTATCAGACAGCAATACCATCTACGAGCAGTACTTC
TRBD2	TRBV13	TRBJ2-5	-	CASSSGLAGGLTQYF	TGTGCCAGCAGCTCGGGACTAGCGGGAGGATTGACCCAGTACTTC
-	TRBV12-3/TRBV12-4	TRBJ1-3	-	CASSLRAGNTIYF	TGTGCCAGCAGTCTTCGGGCTGGAAACACCATATATTTT
TRBD2	TRBV24-1	TRBJ2-7	-	CATSDPGTSGDEQYF	TGTGCCACCAGTGATCCGGGGACTAGCGGGGACGAGCAGTACTTC
-	TRBV27	TRBJ1-6	-	CASSRRPDNSPLHF	TGTGCCAGCAGCCGGAGACCAGATAATTCACCCCTCCACTTT
-	TRBV28	TRBJ1-1	-	CASPPPGANTEAFF	TGTGCCAGTCCTCCCCCAGGGGCGAACACTGAAGCTTTCTTT
TRBD1	TRBV7-7	TRBJ2-7	-	CASSLASGGEQYF	TGTGCTAGCAGCTTAGCCTCAGGGGGCGAGCAGTACTTC
TRBD2	TRBV5-1	TRBJ2-2	-	CASTLADLTGELFF	TGCGCCAGCACCCTAGCGGACCTCACCGGGGAGCTGTTTTTT
TRBD1	TRBV4-1	TRBJ1-4	-	CASSRVQGVEKLFF	TGCGCCAGCAGCCGTGTGCAGGGGGTTGAAAAACTGTTTTTT
TRBD2	TRBV28	TRBJ2-1	-	CASSPSGTGGLKDNEQFF	TGTGCCAGCAGTCCCAGTGGGACGGGAGGACTAAAGGACAATGAGCAGTTCTTC
TRBD2	TRBV6-5	TRBJ2-7	-	CASSGWGGYEQYF	TGTGCCAGCAGCGGTTGGGGGGGCTACGAGCAGTACTTC
-	TRBV28	TRBJ2-7	-	CASSLKVDYEQYF	TGTGCCAGCAGTTTAAAAGTTGACTACGAGCAGTACTTC
TRBD2	TRBV19	TRBJ2-5	-	CASSSGGVETQYF	TGTGCCAGTAGTAGCGGGGGTGTGGAGACCCAGTACTTC
TRBD2	TRBV7-9	TRBJ2-3	-	CASSLAVLAGASDTQYF	TGTGCCAGCAGCTTAGCAGTGCTAGCGGGAGCCAGTGATACGCAGTATTTT
TRBD1	TRBV2	TRBJ1-1	-	CASSKGQGAPEAFF	TGTGCCAGCAGCAAAGGACAGGGGGCCCCTGAAGCTTTCTTT